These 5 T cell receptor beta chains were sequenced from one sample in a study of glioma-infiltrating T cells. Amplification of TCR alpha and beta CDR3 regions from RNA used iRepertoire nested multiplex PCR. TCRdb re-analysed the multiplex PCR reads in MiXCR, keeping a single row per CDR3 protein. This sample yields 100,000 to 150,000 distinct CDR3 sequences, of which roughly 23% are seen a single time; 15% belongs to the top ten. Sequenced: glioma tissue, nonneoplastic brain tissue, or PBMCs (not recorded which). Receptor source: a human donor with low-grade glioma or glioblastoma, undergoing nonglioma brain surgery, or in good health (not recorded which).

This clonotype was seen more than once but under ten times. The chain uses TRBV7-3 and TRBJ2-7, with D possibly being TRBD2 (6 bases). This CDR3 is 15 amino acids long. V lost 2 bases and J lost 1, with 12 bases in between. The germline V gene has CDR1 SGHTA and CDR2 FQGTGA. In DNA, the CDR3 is TGTGCCAGCAGCTTACAGCTAGCGAGTTCCTACGAGCAGTACTTC. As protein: CASSLQLASSYEQYF. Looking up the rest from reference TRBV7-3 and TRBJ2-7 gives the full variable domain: GAGVSQTPSNKVTEKGKYVELRCDPISGHTALYWYRQSLGQGPEFLIYFQGTGAADDSGLPNDRFFAVRPEGSVSTLKIQRTERGDSAVYLCASSLQLASSYEQYFGPGTRLTVT.

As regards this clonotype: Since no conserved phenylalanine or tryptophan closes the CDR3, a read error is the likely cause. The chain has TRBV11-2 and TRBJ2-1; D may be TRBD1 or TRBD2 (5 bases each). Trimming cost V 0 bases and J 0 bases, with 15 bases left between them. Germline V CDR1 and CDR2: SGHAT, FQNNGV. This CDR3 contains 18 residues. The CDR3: CASSLDRGPLSSYNEQFS. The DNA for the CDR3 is TGTGCCAGCAGCTTAGACCGGGGCCCACTGAGCTCCTACAATGAGCAGTTCTCC.

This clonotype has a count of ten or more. The CDR3: CASSQGDRGYEQYF. The DNA of the CDR3 is TGTGCCAGCAGCCAAGGGGACAGGGGCTACGAGCAGTACTTC. V and J are TRBV4-2 and TRBJ2-7, with 10 bases aligning to TRBD1. CDR1 is LGHNA, CDR2 YNFKEQ, per germline. Trimming at V came to 1 base and at J to 3 bases, leaving 0 bases not matched to a gene. This CDR3 region has 14 residues.

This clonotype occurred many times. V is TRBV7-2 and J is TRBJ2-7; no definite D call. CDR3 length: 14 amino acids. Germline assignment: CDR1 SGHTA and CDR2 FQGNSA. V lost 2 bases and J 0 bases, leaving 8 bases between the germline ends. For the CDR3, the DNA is TGTGCCAGCAGCTTATTCGGCAACTCCTACGAGCAGTACTTC. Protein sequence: CASSLFGNSYEQYF.

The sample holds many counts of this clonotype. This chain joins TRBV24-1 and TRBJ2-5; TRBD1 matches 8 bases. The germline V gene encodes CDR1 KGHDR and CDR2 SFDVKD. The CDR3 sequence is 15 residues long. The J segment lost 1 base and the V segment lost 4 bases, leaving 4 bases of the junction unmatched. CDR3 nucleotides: TGTGCCACCAGTGAGCCTGACAGGGGCCAAGAGACCCAGTACTTC. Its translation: CATSEPDRGQETQYF.